The clone carrying this T cell receptor (beta chain) occurred many times. V was trimmed by 8 bases and J by 0 bases, leaving 11 bases between them. This CDR3 is 13 amino acids long. Germline loops: CDR1 GTSNPN, CDR2 SVGIG (reference sequence). This entry belongs to a study of T cells after yellow fever vaccination. Study information: The SMART-Seq v4 Ultra Low Input method served to prepare the low-cell-number fractions.

5'RACE template switching added a universal primer site and UMIs to TCR cDNA. Each CDR3 protein gets one entry after TCRdb re-called the 5' RACE reads with MiXCR. The sample holds about 50,000 distinct CDR3 sequences; 4.5% to 6% are singletons and the top ten take roughly 28%. The receptor comes from a man between 18 and 35 years old who received the YFV17D yellow fever vaccine. Source: PBMCs, either bulk or a sorted T-cell subset (CD4+, CD8+, memory, or dextramer-sorted; not recorded which), taken on the day of the yellow fever booster vaccination. The chain joins TRBV30 to TRBJ2-1; D gene ambiguous. CDR3 sequence reads: CAQAVNSYNEQFF. In DNA form, the CDR3 reads TGTGCCCAAGCTGTCAACTCCTACAATGAGCAGTTCTTC.